Listed below are T cell receptor beta chains from one sample, sequenced in a study of T cell responses to AZD1222 COVID-19 vaccine. The protocol was immunoSEQ multiplex PCR, while the TCRdb copy is restricted to in-frame clones and leaves out a portion. Found here are some 49,000 clones, about 83% of them singletons; the top ten hold over 6.5%. The material sequenced was peripheral blood, taken on day 0 of AZD1222 vaccination. These receptors were obtained from an adult in good health. CDR3s include the opening cysteine and the closing phenylalanine or tryptophan. Each record gives: clone size, CDR3 length, D gene, J gene, V gene, CDR3 protein, CDR3 DNA. A D gene is named only where the DNA matches it firmly. The size field is filled for only some rows; it gives once, few, many or a size class.

abundance: NA
len: 12
d_gene: NA
j_gene: TRBJ2-3
v_gene: TRBV5-1
CDR3aa: CASSTSGDTQYF
CDR3nt: TGCGCCAGCAGCACTAGTGGGGATACGCAGTATTTT

abundance: NA
len: 17
d_gene: TRBD1
j_gene: TRBJ1-2
v_gene: TRBV24-1
CDR3aa: CATSDAGQGASNYGYTF
CDR3nt: TGTGCCACCAGTGATGCGGGACAGGGGGCTAGTAACTATGGCTACACCTTC

abundance: NA
len: 15
d_gene: NA
j_gene: TRBJ1-5
v_gene: TRBV24-1
CDR3aa: CATSEGGASNQPQHF
CDR3nt: TGTGCCACCTCGGAGGGGGGGGCGAGCAATCAGCCCCAGCATTTT

abundance: NA
len: 15
d_gene: NA
j_gene: TRBJ2-1
v_gene: TRBV7-9
CDR3aa: CASSIFLPSYNEQFF
CDR3nt: TGTGCCAGCAGTATCTTTCTTCCCTCCTACAATGAGCAGTTCTTC

abundance: NA
len: 15
d_gene: NA
j_gene: TRBJ1-3
v_gene: TRBV6-1
CDR3aa: CASSEEPLGGNTIYF
CDR3nt: TGTGCCAGCAGTGAAGAGCCGTTAGGAGGAAACACCATATATTTT

abundance: NA
len: 13
d_gene: NA
j_gene: TRBJ1-2
v_gene: TRBV9
CDR3aa: CASRQDLNYGYTF
CDR3nt: TGTGCCAGCAGGCAGGATCTTAACTATGGCTACACCTTC

abundance: NA
len: 13
d_gene: NA
j_gene: TRBJ1-6
v_gene: TRBV6-6
CDR3aa: CASTDLRGSPLHF
CDR3nt: TGTGCCAGCACCGATTTGCGGGGGTCACCCCTCCACTTT

abundance: NA
len: 16
d_gene: NA
j_gene: TRBJ2-6
v_gene: TRBV7-3
CDR3aa: CASSWGPGMGANVLTF
CDR3nt: TGTGCCAGCAGCTGGGGTCCGGGTATGGGGGCCAACGTCCTGACTTTC

abundance: NA
len: 13
d_gene: NA
j_gene: TRBJ1-2
v_gene: TRBV5-1
CDR3aa: CASSAGPMGGYTF
CDR3nt: TGCGCCAGCAGCGCCGGGCCTATGGGGGGCTACACCTTC

abundance: NA
len: 11
d_gene: NA
j_gene: TRBJ1-1
v_gene: TRBV3-1/TRBV3-2
CDR3aa: CASTRAGEAFF
CDR3nt: TGTGCCAGCACCCGGGCAGGTGAAGCTTTCTTT

abundance: once
len: 14
d_gene: NA
j_gene: TRBJ1-5
v_gene: TRBV6-1
CDR3aa: CASSEASANQPQHF
CDR3nt: TGTGCCAGCAGTGAAGCGTCGGCCAATCAGCCCCAGCATTTT

abundance: NA
len: 16
d_gene: TRBD1
j_gene: TRBJ2-1
v_gene: TRBV5-6
CDR3aa: CASSLDTGGFYNEQFF
CDR3nt: TGTGCCAGCAGCTTGGATACAGGGGGCTTCTACAATGAGCAGTTCTTC

abundance: once
len: 10
d_gene: NA
j_gene: TRBJ1-1
v_gene: TRBV28
CDR3aa: CATADTEAFF
CDR3nt: TGTGCCACCGCGGACACTGAAGCTTTCTTT

abundance: NA
len: 16
d_gene: NA
j_gene: TRBJ1-2
v_gene: TRBV24-1
CDR3aa: CATSDLTEQGIYGYTF
CDR3nt: TGTGCCACCAGTGATTTGACAGAGCAAGGGATCTATGGCTACACCTTC

abundance: NA
len: 15
d_gene: TRBD1
j_gene: TRBJ1-2
v_gene: TRBV19
CDR3aa: CASSRRGTGDFGYTF
CDR3nt: TGTGCCAGTAGCAGAAGGGGTACAGGGGATTTTGGCTACACCTTC

abundance: NA
len: 15
d_gene: NA
j_gene: TRBJ1-2
v_gene: TRBV11-2
CDR3aa: CASSLQGSANYGYTF
CDR3nt: TGTGCCAGCAGCCTCCAAGGCAGTGCTAACTATGGCTACACCTTC

abundance: NA
len: 14
d_gene: TRBD2
j_gene: TRBJ2-1
v_gene: TRBV29-1
CDR3aa: CSVDGAGGADEQFF
CDR3nt: TGCAGCGTTGACGGTGCCGGGGGGGCCGATGAGCAGTTCTTC

abundance: NA
len: 17
d_gene: NA
j_gene: TRBJ2-3
v_gene: TRBV4-1
CDR3aa: CASSQEVGQAFADTQYF
CDR3nt: TGCGCCAGCAGCCAAGAAGTCGGCCAGGCATTCGCAGATACGCAGTATTTT

abundance: NA
len: 14
d_gene: NA
j_gene: TRBJ1-6
v_gene: TRBV25-1
CDR3aa: CASSEQGDGSPLHF
CDR3nt: TGTGCCAGCAGTGAGCAAGGGGATGGGTCACCCCTCCACTTT

abundance: medium-sized
len: 19
d_gene: NA
j_gene: TRBJ1-5
v_gene: TRBV5-8
CDR3aa: CASSTFRDDLKGFNRPQHF
CDR3nt: TGTGCCAGCAGCACATTCCGGGACGACTTAAAGGGCTTCAATCGGCCCCAGCATTTT